This T cell receptor (beta chain) was identified during a study of Ad26.COV2.S vaccination and SARS-CoV-2 variants. Treatment noted: about 20 received Ad26.COV2.S at low or high dose, single or two shots; 5 received placebo; per-sample allocation not given. Vaccine and placebo recipients were sampled on day 63 after the first injection. The protocol was immunoSEQ multiplex PCR, while the TCRdb copy is restricted to in-frame clones and leaves out a portion. The data show some 290,000 clones, around four fifths seen once. Trimming at V came to 6 bases and at J to 7 bases, leaving 9 bases not matched to a gene. CDR3 length: 14 residues. Germline V gene data show CDR1 as MNHEY and CDR2 as SVGAGI.

The sequence derives from a person between 18 and 60 years old who received the Ad26.COV2.S COVID-19 vaccine or a placebo. This chain connects TRBV6-5 to TRBJ2-7; 10 bases map to TRBD1. Sequenced here: peripheral blood, sampled in a trial of Ad26.COV2.S vaccine versus placebo. CDR3 sequence reads: CASSTRDRGGEQYF. CDR3 nucleotide sequence: TGTGCCAGCAGCACCCGGGACAGGGGAGGGGAGCAGTACTTC.